Included here is one TCR beta chain sequence, with context. Per the original data handling: Reference gene primer amplification yielded estimated nucleated cell counts. Method: immunoSEQ multiplex PCR; TCRdb's copy keeps in-frame clones and lacks some. Clonal size and the V and J genes are those of that table, whereas D and trimming came from the DNA. Here the sample spans some 120,000 clones, roughly 83% being singletons. The data were taken from a study of blood T cell repertoires in COVID-19. Study-wide context: The study drew acute and convalescent COVID-19 samples from the United States, Italy and Spain. PBMCs, B-cell-depleted T cells, or T cells were the source of the cDNA or gDNA that made up the material.

There are 16 residues in the CDR3. V lost 1 base and J lost 1; bases outside the gene matches: 6. CDR1 and CDR2 from the germline V gene are SGHTA and FQGNSA. The material sequenced was peripheral blood. The V call is TRBV7-2, the J call TRBJ2-7, with 8 bases fitting TRBD2. The sequence came from a woman in her forties or fifties with acute or convalescent COVID-19. Here the CDR3 DNA reads TGTGCCAGCAGCTTAGGCCGCAGCGGGGGATCCTACGAGCAGTACTTC. It encodes CASSLGRSGGSYEQYF. Variable domain in full (rest from reference TRBV7-2 and TRBJ2-7): GAGVSQSPSNKVTEKGKDVELRCDPISGHTALYWYRQSLGQGLEFLIYFQGNSAPDKSGLPSDRFSAERTGGSVSTLTIQRTQQEDSAVYLCASSLGRSGGSYEQYFGPGTRLTVT.